This TCR beta chain was captured by sequencing in a study of T-cell memory formation after mild COVID-19. With 8 bases removed from V and 0 bases from J, the gap between germline ends came to 14 bases. The CDR3 runs to 14 residues. Comments on this clonotype: What it binds is unknown.

Constant-segment primers were used for 5'RACE, and the resulting TCR alpha and TCR beta cDNA libraries carried sample barcodes and UMIs. TCRdb itself ran the 5' RACE reads through MiXCR, one entry per CDR3 protein. The sample holds some 410,000 distinct CDR3 sequences, 23% seen once. The study, taken as a whole, reports: Among clones peaking at day 37 in the second wave, SARS-CoV-2 specificity remained unconfirmed. A second wave expanding day 15 to 37 was CD4+-biased; contracting clones were balanced. CD8+ contracting clones occupied EMRA, while CD4+ ones occupied mainly CM and EM.

The clonotype was recovered from an adult woman who had mild COVID-19 (a few samples of this study predate the infection). Cell type and time point are not known. The sample comprised PBMCs or a T cell subset sorted from them (not recorded which). The genes are TRBV12-3 or TRBV12-4 and TRBJ2-7; D is tentatively TRBD1 or TRBD2 (5 bases each). CDR3: CASRRGLSSYEQYF. The CDR3 DNA reads TGTGCCAGCCGACGGGGCCTTAGCTCCTACGAGCAGTACTTC.